This TCR beta chain was profiled in a study of cytomegalovirus exposure and HLA in healthy donors. The study, taken as a whole, reports: Subsequent analysis showed first-cohort TCR clusters tending to co-occur in over a hundred validation repertoires. Reports credit the classifier with highly specific, highly sensitive diagnosis of cytomegalovirus status.

Notes on this clone: Its antigen is currently unknown.

The method was immunoSEQ multiplex PCR; TCRdb's version includes in-frame clones alone and lacks a portion of them. The sample has 70,000 or so clones; 94% are singletons. This TCR was sampled from a woman aged 18-30 years in good health and CMV-seronegative. The sequencing input was PBMCs.

CDR3 region: CASSQFRGRLDYEQYF. Here the CDR3 DNA reads TGTGCCAGCAGCCAATTTCGTGGGAGATTAGACTACGAGCAGTACTTC. The rearrangement uses TRBV16 and TRBJ2-7; D might be TRBD2 (5 bases). There are 16 residues in the CDR3. V was trimmed by 1 base and J by 3 bases, leaving 16 bases between them. The V gene's germline CDR1 is KGHSY and CDR2 FQNENV.